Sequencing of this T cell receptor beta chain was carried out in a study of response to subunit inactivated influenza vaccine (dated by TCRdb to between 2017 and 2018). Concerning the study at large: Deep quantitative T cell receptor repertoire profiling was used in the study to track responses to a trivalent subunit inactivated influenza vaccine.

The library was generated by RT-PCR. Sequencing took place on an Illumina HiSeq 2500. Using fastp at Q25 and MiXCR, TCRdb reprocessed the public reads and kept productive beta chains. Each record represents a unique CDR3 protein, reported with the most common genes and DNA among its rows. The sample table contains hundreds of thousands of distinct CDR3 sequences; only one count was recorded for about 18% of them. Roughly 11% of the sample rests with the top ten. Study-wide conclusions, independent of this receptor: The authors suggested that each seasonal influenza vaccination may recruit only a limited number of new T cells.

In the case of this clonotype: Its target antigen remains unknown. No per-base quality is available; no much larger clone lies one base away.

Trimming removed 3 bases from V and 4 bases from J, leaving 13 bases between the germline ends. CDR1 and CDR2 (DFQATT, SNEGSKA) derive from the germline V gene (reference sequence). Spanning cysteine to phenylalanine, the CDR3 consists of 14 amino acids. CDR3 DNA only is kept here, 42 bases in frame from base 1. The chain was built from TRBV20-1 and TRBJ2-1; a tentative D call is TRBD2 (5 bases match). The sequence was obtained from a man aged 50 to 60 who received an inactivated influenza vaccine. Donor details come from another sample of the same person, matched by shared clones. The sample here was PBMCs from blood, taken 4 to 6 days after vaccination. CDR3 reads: CSARRVAFYNEQFF. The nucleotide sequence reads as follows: TGCAGTGCTAGGAGGGTAGCGTTTTACAATGAGCAGTTCTTC.